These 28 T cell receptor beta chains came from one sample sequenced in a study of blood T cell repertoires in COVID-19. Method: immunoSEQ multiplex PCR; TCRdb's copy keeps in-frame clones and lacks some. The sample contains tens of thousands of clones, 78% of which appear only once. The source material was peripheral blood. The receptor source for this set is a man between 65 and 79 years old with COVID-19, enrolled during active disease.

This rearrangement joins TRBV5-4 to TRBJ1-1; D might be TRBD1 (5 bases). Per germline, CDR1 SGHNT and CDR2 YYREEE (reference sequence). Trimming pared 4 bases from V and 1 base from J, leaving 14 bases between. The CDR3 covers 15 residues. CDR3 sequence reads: CASSLPGGKNTEAFF. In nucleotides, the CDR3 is TGTGCCAGCAGCCTCCCGGGGGGTAAGAACACTGAAGCTTTCTTT.

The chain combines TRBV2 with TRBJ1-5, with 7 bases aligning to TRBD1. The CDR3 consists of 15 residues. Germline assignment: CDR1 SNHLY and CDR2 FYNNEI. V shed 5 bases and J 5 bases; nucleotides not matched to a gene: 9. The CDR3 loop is CASSKQGFRDQPQHF. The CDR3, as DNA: TGTGCCAGCAGTAAACAGGGGTTTAGGGATCAGCCCCAGCATTTT.

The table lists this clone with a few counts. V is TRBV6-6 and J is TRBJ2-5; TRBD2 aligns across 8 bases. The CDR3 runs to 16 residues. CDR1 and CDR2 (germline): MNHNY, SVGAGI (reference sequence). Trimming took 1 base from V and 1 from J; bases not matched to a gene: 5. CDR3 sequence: CASSYYGGGTQETQYF. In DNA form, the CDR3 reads TGTGCCAGCAGTTACTACGGCGGGGGGACCCAAGAGACCCAGTACTTC.

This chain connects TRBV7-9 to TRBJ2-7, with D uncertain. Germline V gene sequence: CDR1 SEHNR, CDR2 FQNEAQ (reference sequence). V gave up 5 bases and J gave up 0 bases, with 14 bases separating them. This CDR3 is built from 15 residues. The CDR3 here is CASSPGLTSSYEQYF. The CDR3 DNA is TGTGCCAGCAGCCCAGGATTAACAAGCTCCTACGAGCAGTACTTC.

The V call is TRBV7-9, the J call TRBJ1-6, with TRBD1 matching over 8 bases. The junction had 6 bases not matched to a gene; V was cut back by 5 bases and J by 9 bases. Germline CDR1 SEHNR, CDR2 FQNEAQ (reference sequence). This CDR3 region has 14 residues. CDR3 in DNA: TGTGCCAGCAGCCTCGACAGGGGCACTTCACCCCTCCACTTT. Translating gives CASSLDRGTSPLHF.

Here the CDR3 DNA reads TGTGCCAGCAGCCCAGTACCCCGGGGGACTGAAGCTTTCTTT. Amino acids: CASSPVPRGTEAFF. The V gene is TRBV6-2 or TRBV6-3, the J gene TRBJ1-1; D is possibly TRBD1 (5 bases). Trimming took off 6 bases at V and 5 bases at J, with 16 bases between the two ends. Germline CDR1 reads MNHEY; CDR2 reads SVGEGT. The CDR3 spans 14 residues.

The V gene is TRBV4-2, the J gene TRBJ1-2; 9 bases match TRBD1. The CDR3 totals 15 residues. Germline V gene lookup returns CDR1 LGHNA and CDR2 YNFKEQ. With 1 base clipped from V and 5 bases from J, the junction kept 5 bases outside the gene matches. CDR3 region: CASSQGTGEGYGYTF. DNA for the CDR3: TGTGCCAGCAGCCAAGGGACAGGGGAGGGATATGGCTACACCTTC.

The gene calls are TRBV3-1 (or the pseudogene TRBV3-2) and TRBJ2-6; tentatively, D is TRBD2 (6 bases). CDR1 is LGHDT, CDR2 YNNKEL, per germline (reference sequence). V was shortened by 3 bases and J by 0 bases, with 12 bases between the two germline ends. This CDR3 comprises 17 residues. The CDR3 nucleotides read TGTGCCAGCAGCCACCCTCTGACTAGCTCTGGGGCCAACGTCCTGACTTTC. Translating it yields CASSHPLTSSGANVLTF.

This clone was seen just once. CDR3 protein: CAISGIAGGMSSYNEQFF. For the CDR3, the DNA is TGTGCCATCTCCGGGATAGCGGGGGGGATGAGCTCCTACAATGAGCAGTTCTTC. The chain employs TRBV10-3 and TRBJ2-1, with 11 nucleotides matching TRBD2. V lost 8 bases and J lost 0; bases outside the gene matches: 12. Per the germline V gene, CDR1 is ENHRY and CDR2 is SYGVKD. This CDR3 contains 18 residues.

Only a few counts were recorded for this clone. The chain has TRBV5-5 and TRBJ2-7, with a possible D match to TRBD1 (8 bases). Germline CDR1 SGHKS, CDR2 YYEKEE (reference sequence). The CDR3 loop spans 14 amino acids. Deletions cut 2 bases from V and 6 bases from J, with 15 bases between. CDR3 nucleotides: TGTGCCAGCAGCTTCGGACAGGGCGGGGGCGAGCAGTACTTC. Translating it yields CASSFGQGGGEQYF.

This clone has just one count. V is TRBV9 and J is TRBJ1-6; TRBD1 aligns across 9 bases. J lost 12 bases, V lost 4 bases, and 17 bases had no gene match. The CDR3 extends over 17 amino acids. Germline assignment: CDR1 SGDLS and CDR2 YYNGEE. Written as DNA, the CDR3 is TGTGCCAGCAGCCCGTGGCGGGACAGGGAGATCGGGAGACCCCTCCACTTT. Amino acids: CASSPWRDREIGRPLHF.

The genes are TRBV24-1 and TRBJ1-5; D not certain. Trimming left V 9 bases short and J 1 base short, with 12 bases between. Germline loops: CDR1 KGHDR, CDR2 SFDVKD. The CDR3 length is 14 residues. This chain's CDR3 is CATSPQLSNQPQHF. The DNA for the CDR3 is TGTGCCACCTCCCCCCAGTTAAGCAATCAGCCCCAGCATTTT.

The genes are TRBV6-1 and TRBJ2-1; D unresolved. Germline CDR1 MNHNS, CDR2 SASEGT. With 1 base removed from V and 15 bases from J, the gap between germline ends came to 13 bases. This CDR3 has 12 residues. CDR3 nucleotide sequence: TGTGCCAGCAGTGAAGAATGGGCACCCCGGTTCTTC. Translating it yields CASSEEWAPRFF.

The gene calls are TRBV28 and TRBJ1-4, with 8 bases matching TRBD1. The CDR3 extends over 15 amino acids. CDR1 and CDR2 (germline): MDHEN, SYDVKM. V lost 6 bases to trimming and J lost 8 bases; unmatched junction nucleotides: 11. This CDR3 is CASSSDRGPWEKLFF. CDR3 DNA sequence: TGTGCCAGCAGCTCAGACAGGGGCCCCTGGGAAAAACTGTTTTTT.

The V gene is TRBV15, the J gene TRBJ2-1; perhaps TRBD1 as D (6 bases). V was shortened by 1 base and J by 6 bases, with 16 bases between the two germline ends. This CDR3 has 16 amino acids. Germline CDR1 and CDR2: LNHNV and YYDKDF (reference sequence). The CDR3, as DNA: TGTGCCACCAGCAGAGGTCTCAGGGGTAAGGGCAATGAGCAGTTCTTC. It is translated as CATSRGLRGKGNEQFF. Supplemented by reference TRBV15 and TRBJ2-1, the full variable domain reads DAMVIQNPRYQVTQFGKPVTLSCSQTLNHNVMYWYQQKSSQAPKLLFHYYDKDFNNEADTPDNFQSRRPNTSFCFLDIRSPGLGDTAMYLCATSRGLRGKGNEQFFGPGTRLTVL.

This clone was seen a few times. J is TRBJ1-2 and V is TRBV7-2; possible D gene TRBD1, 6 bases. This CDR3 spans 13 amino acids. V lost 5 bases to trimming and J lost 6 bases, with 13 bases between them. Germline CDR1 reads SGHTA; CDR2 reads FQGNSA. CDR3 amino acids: CASSTGGGDGYTF. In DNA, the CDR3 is TGTGCCAGCAGCACGGGGGGGGGCGATGGCTACACCTTC.

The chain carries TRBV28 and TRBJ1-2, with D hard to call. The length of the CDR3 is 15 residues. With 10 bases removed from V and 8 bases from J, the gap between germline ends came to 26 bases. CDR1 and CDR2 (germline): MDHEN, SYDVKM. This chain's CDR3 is CATTGEVAGAWGYTF. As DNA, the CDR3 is TGTGCCACTACGGGTGAGGTCGCCGGAGCTTGGGGCTACACCTTC.

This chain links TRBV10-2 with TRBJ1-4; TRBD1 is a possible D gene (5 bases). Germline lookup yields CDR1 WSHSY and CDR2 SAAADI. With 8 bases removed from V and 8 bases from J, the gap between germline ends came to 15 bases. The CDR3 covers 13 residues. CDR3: CASRGAGGEKLFF. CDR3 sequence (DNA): TGCGCCAGCCGGGGAGCGGGGGGGGAAAAACTGTTTTTT.

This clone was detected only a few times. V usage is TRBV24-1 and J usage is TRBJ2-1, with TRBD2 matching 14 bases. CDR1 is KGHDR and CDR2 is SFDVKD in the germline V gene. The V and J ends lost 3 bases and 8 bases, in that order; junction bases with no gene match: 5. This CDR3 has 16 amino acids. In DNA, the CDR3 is TGTGCCACCAGTGATACAGTGACTAGCGGGAGGGATGAGCAGTTCTTC. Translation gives CATSDTVTSGRDEQFF.

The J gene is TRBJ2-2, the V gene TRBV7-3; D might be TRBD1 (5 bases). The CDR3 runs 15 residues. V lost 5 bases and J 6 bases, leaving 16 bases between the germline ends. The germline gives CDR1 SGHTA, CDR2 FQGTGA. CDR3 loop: CASSLTANPAGELFF. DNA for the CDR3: TGTGCCAGCAGCCTGACAGCCAACCCCGCCGGGGAGCTGTTTTTT.

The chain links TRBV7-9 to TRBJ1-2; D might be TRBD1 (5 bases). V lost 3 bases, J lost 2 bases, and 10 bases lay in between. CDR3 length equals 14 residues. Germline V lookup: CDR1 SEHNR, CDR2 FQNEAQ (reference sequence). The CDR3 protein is CASSLSGGNYGYTF. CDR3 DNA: TGTGCCAGCAGCTTGTCCGGGGGGAACTATGGCTACACCTTC.

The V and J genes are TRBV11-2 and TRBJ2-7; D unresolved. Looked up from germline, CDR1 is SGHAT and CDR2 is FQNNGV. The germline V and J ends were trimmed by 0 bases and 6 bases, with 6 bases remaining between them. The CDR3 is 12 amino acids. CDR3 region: CASSLDSREQYF. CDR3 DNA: TGTGCCAGCAGCTTAGATTCGCGCGAGCAGTACTTC.

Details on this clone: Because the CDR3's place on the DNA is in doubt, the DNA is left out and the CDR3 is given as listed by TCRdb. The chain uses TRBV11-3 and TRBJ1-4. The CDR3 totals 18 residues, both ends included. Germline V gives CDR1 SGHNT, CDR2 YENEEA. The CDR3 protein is CASSSVPGSIRGNEKLFF.

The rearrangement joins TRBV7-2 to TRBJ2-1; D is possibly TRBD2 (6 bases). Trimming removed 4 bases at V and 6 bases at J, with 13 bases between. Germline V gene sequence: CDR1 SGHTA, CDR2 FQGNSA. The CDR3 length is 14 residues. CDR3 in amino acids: CASSSHAGPNEQFF. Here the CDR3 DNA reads TGTGCCAGCAGCTCCCATGCGGGGCCCAATGAGCAGTTCTTC.

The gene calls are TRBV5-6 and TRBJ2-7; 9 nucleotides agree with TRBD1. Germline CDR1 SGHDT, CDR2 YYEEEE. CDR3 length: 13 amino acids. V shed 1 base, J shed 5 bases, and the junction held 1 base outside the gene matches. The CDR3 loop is CASSLTGGNEQYF. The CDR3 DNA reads TGTGCCAGCAGCTTGACAGGGGGCAACGAGCAGTACTTC.

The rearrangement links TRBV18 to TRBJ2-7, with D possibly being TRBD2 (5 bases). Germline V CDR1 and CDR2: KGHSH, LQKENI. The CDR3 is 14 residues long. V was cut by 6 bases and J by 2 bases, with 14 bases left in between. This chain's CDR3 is CASSGAEGPYEQYF. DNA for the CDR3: TGTGCCAGCTCGGGAGCCGAGGGCCCCTACGAGCAGTACTTC.

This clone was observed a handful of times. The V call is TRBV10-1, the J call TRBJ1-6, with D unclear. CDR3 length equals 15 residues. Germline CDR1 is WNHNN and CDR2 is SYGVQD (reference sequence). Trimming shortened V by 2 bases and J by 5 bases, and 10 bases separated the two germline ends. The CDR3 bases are TGCGCCAGCAGTGAGAAGGGAGAAGATAATTCACCCCTCCACTTT. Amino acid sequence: CASSEKGEDNSPLHF.

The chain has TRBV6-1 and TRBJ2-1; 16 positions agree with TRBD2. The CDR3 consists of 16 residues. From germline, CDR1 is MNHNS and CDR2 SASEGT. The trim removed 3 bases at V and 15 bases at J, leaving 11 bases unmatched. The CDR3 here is CASSDKPGTSGGVGFF. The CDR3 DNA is TGTGCCAGCAGTGATAAACCCGGGACTAGCGGGGGGGTAGGGTTCTTC.